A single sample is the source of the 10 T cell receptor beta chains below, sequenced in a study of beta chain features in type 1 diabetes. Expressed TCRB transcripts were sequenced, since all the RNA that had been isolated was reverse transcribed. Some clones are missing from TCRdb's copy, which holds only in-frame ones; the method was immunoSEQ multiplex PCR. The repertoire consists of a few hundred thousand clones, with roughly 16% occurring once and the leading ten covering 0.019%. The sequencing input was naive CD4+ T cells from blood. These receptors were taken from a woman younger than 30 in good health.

The CDR3 reads CASSAQGLNTEAFF. CDR3 nucleotide sequence: TGTGCCAGCAGCGCTCAGGGGTTGAACACTGAAGCTTTCTTT. This sequence joins TRBV2 and TRBJ1-1, with D perhaps matching TRBD1 (6 bases). The CDR3 sequence is 14 residues long. Germline lookup yields CDR1 SNHLY and CDR2 FYNNEI. Trimming took 6 bases from V and 0 from J, leaving 11 bases between them.

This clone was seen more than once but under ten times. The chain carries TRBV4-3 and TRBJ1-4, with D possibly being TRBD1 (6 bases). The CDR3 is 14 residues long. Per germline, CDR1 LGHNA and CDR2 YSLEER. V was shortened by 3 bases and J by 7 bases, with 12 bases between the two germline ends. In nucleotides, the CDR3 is TGCGCCAGCAGCCAGCAGACAGGCAGTGAAAAACTGTTTTTT. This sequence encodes CASSQQTGSEKLFF.

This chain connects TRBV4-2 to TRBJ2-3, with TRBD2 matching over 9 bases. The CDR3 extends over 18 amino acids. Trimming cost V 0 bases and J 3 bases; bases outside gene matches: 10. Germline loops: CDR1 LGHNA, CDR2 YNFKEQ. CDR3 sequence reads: CASSQDMFSGRGTDTQYF. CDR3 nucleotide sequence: TGTGCCAGCAGCCAAGATATGTTTAGCGGGAGAGGTACAGATACGCAGTATTTT.

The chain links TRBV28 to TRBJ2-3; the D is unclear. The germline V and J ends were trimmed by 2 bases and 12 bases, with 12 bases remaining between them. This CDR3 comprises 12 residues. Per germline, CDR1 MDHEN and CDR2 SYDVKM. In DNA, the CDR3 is TGTGCCAGCAGTTTAGAGATTTCGTCTCAGTATTTT. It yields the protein CASSLEISSQYF.

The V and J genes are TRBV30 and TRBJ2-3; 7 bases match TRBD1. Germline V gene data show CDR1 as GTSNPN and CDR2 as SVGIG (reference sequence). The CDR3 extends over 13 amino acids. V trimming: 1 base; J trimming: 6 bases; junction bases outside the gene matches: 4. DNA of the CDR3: TGTGCCTGGAGTGGAACAGGGGCTGATACGCAGTATTTT. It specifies CAWSGTGADTQYF.

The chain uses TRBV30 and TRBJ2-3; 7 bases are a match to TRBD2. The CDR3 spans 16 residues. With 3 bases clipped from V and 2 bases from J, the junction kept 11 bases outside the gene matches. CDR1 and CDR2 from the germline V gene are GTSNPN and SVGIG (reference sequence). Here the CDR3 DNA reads TGTGCCTGGAGCGCGGCTAGCGGTTTTCCCACAGATACGCAGTATTTT. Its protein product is CAWSAASGFPTDTQYF.

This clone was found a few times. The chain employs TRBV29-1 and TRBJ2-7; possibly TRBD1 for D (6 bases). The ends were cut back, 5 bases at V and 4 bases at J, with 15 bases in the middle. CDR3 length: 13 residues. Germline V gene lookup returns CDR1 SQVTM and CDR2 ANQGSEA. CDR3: CSVLGARRYEQYF. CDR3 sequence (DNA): TGCAGCGTTCTGGGGGCGCGTAGGTACGAGCAGTACTTC.

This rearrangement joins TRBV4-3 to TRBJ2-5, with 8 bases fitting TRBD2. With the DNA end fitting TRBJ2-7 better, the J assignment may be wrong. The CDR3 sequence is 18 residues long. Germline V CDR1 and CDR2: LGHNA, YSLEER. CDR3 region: CASSQDYLATGGSYEQYF. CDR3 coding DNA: TGCGCCAGCAGCCAAGATTACCTTGCTACGGGAGGGAGTTACGAGCAGTACTTC.

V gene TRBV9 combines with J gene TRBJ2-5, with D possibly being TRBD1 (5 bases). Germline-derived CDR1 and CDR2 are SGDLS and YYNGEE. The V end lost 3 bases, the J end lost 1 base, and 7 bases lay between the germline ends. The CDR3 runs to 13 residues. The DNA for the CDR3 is TGTGCCAGCAGCGCAGGGATCCAAGAGACCCAGTACTTC. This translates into CASSAGIQETQYF. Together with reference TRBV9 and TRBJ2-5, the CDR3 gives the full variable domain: DSGVTQTPKHLITATGQRVTLRCSPRSGDLSVYWYQQSLDQGLQFLIQYYNGEERAKGNILERFSAQQFPDLHSELNLSSLELGDSALYFCASSAGIQETQYFGPGTRLLVL.

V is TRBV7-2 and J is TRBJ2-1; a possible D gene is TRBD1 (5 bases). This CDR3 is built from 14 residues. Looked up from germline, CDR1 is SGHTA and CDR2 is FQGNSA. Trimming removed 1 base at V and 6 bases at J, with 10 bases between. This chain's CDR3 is CASSLVYRFNEQFF. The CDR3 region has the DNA TGTGCCAGCAGCTTAGTCTACAGGTTCAATGAGCAGTTCTTC.